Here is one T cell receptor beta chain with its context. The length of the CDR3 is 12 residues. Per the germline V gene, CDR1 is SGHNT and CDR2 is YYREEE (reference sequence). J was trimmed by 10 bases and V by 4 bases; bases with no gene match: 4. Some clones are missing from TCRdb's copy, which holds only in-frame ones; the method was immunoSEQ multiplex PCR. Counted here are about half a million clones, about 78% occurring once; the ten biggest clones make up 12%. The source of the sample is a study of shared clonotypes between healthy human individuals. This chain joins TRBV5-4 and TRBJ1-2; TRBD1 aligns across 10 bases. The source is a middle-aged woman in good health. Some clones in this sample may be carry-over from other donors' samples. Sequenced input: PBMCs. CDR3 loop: CASSEGQGDYTF. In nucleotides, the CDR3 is TGTGCCAGCAGCGAAGGACAGGGGGACTACACCTTC. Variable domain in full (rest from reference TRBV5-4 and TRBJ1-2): ETGVTQSPTHLIKTRGQQVTLRCSSQSGHNTVSWYQQALGQGPQFIFQYYREEENGRGNFPPRFSGLQFPNYSSELNVNALELDDSALYLCASSEGQGDYTFGSGTRLTVV.